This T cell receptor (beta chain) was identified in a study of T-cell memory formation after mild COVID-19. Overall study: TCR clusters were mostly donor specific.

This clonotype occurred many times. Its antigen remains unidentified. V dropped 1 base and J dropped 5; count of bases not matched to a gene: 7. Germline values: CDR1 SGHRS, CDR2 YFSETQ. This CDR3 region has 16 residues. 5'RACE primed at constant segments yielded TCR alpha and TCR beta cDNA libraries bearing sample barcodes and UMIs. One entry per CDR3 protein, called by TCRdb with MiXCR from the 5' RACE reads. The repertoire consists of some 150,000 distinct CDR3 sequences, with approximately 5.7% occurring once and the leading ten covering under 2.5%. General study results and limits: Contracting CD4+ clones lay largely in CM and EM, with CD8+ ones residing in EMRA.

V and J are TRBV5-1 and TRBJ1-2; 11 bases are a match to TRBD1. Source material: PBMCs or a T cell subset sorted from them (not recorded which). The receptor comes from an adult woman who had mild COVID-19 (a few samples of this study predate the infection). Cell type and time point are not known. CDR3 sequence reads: CASSLTGQGAKYGYTF. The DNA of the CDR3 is TGCGCCAGCAGCTTGACCGGACAGGGGGCCAAGTATGGCTACACCTTC.